Presented here are 19 T cell receptor beta chains from one specimen sequenced in a study of tumor and adjacent non-tumor tissue in lung cancer. TCRbeta libraries were built with three rounds of nested PCR, modified from ARM-PCR. Via MiXCR, TCRdb re-called the multiplex PCR reads, giving one row per CDR3 protein. Of about 110,000 distinct CDR3 sequences in the sample, 50% to 70% were seen once. RNA was extracted from bulk tissue without any cell sorting. The normal lung tissue was taken more than 3 cm from the tumor edge. Source material: distant non-tumor lung tissue. The receptors derive from a man in his sixties with non-small cell lung cancer.

On this clonotype itself: At one of its ends the junction is not consistent with the germline gene, which may arise from a read error. V gene TRBV11-2 combines with J gene TRBJ2-2, with 11 nucleotides matching TRBD2. From germline, CDR1 is SGHAT and CDR2 FQNNGV. This CDR3 has 18 amino acids. The CDR3 protein is CASSSELAGATNTWELLF. In nucleotides, the CDR3 is TGTGCCAGCAGCTCGGAACTAGCGGGAGCGACGAACACCTGGGAGCTGTTATTT.

A word on this clonotype: Possible read error: a much larger clone is one base away. The gene calls are TRBV28 and TRBJ1-6; possibly TRBD1 for D (6 bases). This CDR3 is built from 15 residues. Germline V gene lookup returns CDR1 MDHEN and CDR2 SYDVKM. Trimming removed 6 bases at V and 2 bases at J, with 11 bases between. CDR3 in amino acids: CASSPGTTYNSPLHF. The DNA for the CDR3 is TGTGCCAGCAGCCCTGGGACAACCTATAATTCACCCCTCCACTTT.

There are many counts of this clonotype. The gene calls are TRBV4-3 and TRBJ2-5; TRBD2 aligns across 10 bases. J was trimmed by 1 base and V by 0 bases; bases with no gene match: 2. This CDR3 is built from 16 residues. Germline V gene sequence: CDR1 LGHNA, CDR2 YSLEER. The CDR3 spells CASSQEAGGFQETQYF. In nucleotides, the CDR3 is TGCGCCAGCAGCCAAGAAGCGGGGGGGTTCCAAGAGACCCAGTACTTC.

Notes on this clonotype: Given a much more abundant clone one base away, this may be a read error. This chain connects TRBV28 to TRBJ1-6; a weak D match, TRBD1 (5 bases). Germline V gene sequence: CDR1 MDHEN, CDR2 SYDVKM. This CDR3 has 14 residues. The CDR3 reads CASSLATDYSHLHF. DNA of the CDR3: TGTGCCAGCAGTTTGGCGACAGACTATTCACACCTCCACTTT.

Comments on this clonotype: A much larger clone lies one base from this, so it may be a read error. The rearrangement joins TRBV4-1 to TRBJ2-7, with D tentatively TRBD1 (6 bases). Germline lookup yields CDR1 MGHRA and CDR2 YSYEKL. This CDR3 is 14 amino acids long. CDR3 sequence (DNA): TGCACCAGCAGCCCCCAGATACAGGGTGAAGAGCAGTACTTC. Amino acids: CTSSPQIQGEEQYF.

Notes on this clonotype: Possible read error: a much larger clone is one base away. The chain combines TRBV6-2 or TRBV6-3 with TRBJ2-1, with 7 bases lining up with TRBD1. The J segment lost 12 bases and the V segment lost 7 bases, leaving 15 bases of the junction unmatched. CDR1 is MNHEY, CDR2 SVGEGT, per germline. The CDR3 is 14 amino acids. Here the CDR3 DNA reads TGTGCCAGCATGCGGGCAGGGGGAAAGGATGGGCAGTTCTTC. Its translation: CASMRAGGKDGQFF.

Turning to this clonotype: One junction end disagrees with the germline gene, perhaps due to a read error. The chain combines TRBV6-2 or TRBV6-3 with TRBJ1-5; TRBD1 matches 10 bases. The CDR3 spans 14 residues. Germline CDR1 MNHEY, CDR2 SVGEGT. CDR3: CASMATGGNQSQHF. The CDR3 DNA reads TGTGCCAGCATGGCGACAGGGGGCAATCAGTCCCAGCATTTT.

On this clonotype itself: A junction boundary mismatches the germline segment, possibly from a read error. V and J are TRBV6-5 and TRBJ1-1, with D unclear. Germline V gene sequence: CDR1 MNHEY, CDR2 SVGAGI. The CDR3 extends over 15 amino acids. The CDR3 coding sequence is TGTGCTAGCAGTGTGTCCGGAGAGAGGGTCACTGAAGCTTTCTTT. Translating it yields CASSVSGERVTEAFF.

J is TRBJ2-1 and V is TRBV20-1; 14 bases are shared with TRBD2. The CDR3 extends over 14 amino acids. The V gene end was trimmed by 5 bases and the J gene end by 11 bases; junction bases not matched to a gene: 8. CDR1 and CDR2 from the germline V gene are DFQATT and SNEGSKA (reference sequence). The chain's CDR3 is CSAYLRLAGGKQFF. CDR3 DNA: TGCAGTGCTTACCTCAGACTAGCGGGAGGGAAGCAGTTCTTC.

Concerning this clonotype: As the CDR3 is not closed by the conserved phenylalanine or tryptophan, this likely results from a read error. The chain employs TRBV29-1 and TRBJ2-3; TRBD1 agrees at 10 bases. CDR3 length: 15 amino acids. Germline V CDR1 and CDR2: SQVTM, ANQGSEA. CDR3 loop: CSVRPGTGATDMQYS. CDR3 bases: TGCAGCGTTCGCCCCGGGACAGGGGCCACAGATATGCAGTATTCT.

As regards this clonotype: The junction shows a germline mismatch at one end, possibly a read error. The chain recombines TRBV20-1 with TRBJ2-5, with D perhaps TRBD2 (6 bases). CDR1 is DFQATT, CDR2 SNEGSKA, per germline (reference sequence). The CDR3 runs 16 residues. In nucleotides, the CDR3 is TGCAGTGCTAGAGATCCCGCGGGAATGGTCGAAGAGGCCCAGTACTTC. Amino acids: CSARDPAGMVEEAQYF.

A word on this clonotype: The conserved closing phenylalanine or tryptophan is absent in this CDR3, likely reflecting a read error. This chain uses TRBV5-1 with TRBJ2-3; TRBD2 might be the D (6 bases). Looked up from germline, CDR1 is SGHRS and CDR2 is YFSETQ. CDR3 size: 14 residues. V lost 1 base and J 2 bases, leaving 8 bases between the germline ends. CDR3 region: CASSLSGFTDTQYL. The CDR3 DNA is TGCGCCAGCAGCTTGAGCGGGTTCACAGATACGCAGTATTTA.

This clonotype was seen many times. The rearrangement links TRBV10-2 to TRBJ2-2; possible D gene TRBD2, 5 bases. CDR1 and CDR2 (germline): WSHSY, SAAADI. The CDR3 covers 14 residues. The V end lost 3 bases, the J end lost 3 bases, and 8 bases lay between the germline ends. The CDR3 loop is CASSDAGHTGELFF. The CDR3 DNA sequence: TGCGCCAGCAGTGATGCGGGTCACACCGGGGAGCTGTTTTTT.

This clonotype was seen at least ten times. As DNA, the CDR3 is TGTGCCAGCAGCCAAACACCCTATGGCTACACCTTC. Encoded protein: CASSQTPYGYTF. The genes are TRBV12-3 or TRBV12-4 and TRBJ1-2; D remains unclear. The CDR3 sequence is 12 residues long. V lost 6 bases, J lost 4 bases, and 9 bases lay in between.

Remarks on this clonotype: The conserved closing phenylalanine or tryptophan is absent in this CDR3, likely reflecting a read error. The CDR3 coding sequence is TGTGCTAGCAGCTTTCCCGGGGGCGCCTACGAGCAGTACCTC. This encodes CASSFPGGAYEQYL. The genes are TRBV11-1 and TRBJ2-7; the D call may be TRBD1 or TRBD2 (6 bases each). The CDR3 runs 14 residues. CDR1 SGHAT and CDR2 FQDESV come from the germline V gene (reference sequence).

As to this clonotype: One junction end disagrees with the germline gene, perhaps due to a read error. The rearrangement links TRBV5-4 to TRBJ2-1; D might be TRBD1 (5 bases). Germline CDR1 SGHNT, CDR2 YYREEE (reference sequence). This CDR3 spans 15 amino acids. CDR3 amino acids: CASSPDRASYNGQFF. The DNA of the CDR3 is TGTGCCAGCAGTCCTGACAGAGCCTCCTACAATGGGCAGTTCTTC.

Turning to this clonotype: A much more abundant neighbour one base away suggests this may be a read error. V is TRBV7-9 and J is TRBJ2-3; TRBD1 matches 9 bases. Germline CDR1 reads SEHNR; CDR2 reads FQNEAQ (reference sequence). This CDR3 region has 16 residues. J lost 2 bases, V lost 4 bases, and 7 bases had no gene match. The CDR3: CASSSRRTGATDTQYF. CDR3 coding DNA: TGTGCCAGCAGCTCGAGGCGGACAGGGGCCACAGATACGCAGTATTTT. The full variable domain, completed using reference TRBV7-9 and TRBJ2-3, is DTGVSQNPRHKITKRGQNVTFRCDPISEHNRLYWYRQTLGQGPEFLTYFQNEAQLEKSRLLSDRFSAERPKGSFSTLEIQRTEQGDSAMYLCASSSRRTGATDTQYFGPGTRLTVL.

This clonotype was seen repeatedly, ten times or more. The chain has TRBV6-6 and TRBJ1-2, with 10 bases that match TRBD1. CDR1 and CDR2 from the germline V gene are MNHNY and SVGAGI (reference sequence). With 0 bases clipped from V and 6 bases from J, the junction kept 4 bases outside the gene matches. This CDR3 is 15 amino acids long. In nucleotides, the CDR3 is TGTGCCAGCAGTTACTCCCCGGACAGGGGGAATGGCTACACCTTC. This codes for CASSYSPDRGNGYTF.

This chain uses TRBV6-2 or TRBV6-3 with TRBJ2-1; D not resolved. Germline CDR1 reads MNHEY; CDR2 reads SVGEGT. The ends were cut back, 9 bases at V and 7 bases at J, with 16 bases in the middle. The CDR3 length is 13 residues. The CDR3 nucleotides read TGTGCCAGTACGACTCCCTATTATAATGAGCAGTTCTTC. Its translation is CASTTPYYNEQFF.